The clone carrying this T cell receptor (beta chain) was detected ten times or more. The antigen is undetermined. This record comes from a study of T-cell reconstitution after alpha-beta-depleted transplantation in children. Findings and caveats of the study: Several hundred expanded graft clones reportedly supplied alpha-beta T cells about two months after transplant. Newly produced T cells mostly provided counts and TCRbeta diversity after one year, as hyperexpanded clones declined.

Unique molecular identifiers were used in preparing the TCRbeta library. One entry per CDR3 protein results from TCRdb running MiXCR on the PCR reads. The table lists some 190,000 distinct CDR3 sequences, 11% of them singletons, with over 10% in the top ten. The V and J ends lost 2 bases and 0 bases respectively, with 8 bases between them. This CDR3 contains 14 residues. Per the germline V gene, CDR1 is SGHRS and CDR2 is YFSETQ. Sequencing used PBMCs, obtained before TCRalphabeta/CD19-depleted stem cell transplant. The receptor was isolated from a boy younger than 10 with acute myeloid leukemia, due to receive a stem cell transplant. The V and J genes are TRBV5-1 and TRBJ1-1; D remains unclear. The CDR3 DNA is TGCGCCAGCAGCTTAGCGCCTATGAACACTGAAGCTTTCTTT. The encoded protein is CASSLAPMNTEAFF.